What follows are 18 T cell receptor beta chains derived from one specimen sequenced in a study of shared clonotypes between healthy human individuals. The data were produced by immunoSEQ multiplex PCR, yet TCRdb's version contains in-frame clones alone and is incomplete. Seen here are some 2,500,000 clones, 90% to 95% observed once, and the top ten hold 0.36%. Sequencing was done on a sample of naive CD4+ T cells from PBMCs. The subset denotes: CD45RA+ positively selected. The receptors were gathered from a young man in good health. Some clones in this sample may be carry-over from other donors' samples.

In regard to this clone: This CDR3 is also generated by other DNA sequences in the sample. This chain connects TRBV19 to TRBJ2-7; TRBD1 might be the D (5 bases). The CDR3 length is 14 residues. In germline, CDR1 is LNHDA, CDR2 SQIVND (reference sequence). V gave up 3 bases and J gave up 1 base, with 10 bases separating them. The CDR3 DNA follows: TGTGCCAGTAGTATGGGTCAGGGATCCTACGAGCAGTACTTC. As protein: CASSMGQGSYEQYF.

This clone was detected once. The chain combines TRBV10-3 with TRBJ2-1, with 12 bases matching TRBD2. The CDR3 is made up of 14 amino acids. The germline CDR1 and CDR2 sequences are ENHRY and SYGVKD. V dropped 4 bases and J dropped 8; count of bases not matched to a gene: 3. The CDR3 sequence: CAISALAGGHEQFF. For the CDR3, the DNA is TGTGCCATCAGTGCACTAGCGGGAGGTCATGAGCAGTTCTTC.

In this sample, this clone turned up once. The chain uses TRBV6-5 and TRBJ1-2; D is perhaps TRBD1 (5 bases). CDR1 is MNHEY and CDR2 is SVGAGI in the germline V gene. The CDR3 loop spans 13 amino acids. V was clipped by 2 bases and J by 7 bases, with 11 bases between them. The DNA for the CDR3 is TGTGCCAGCAGTTACCCAGGGCGGCGTGGCTACACCTTC. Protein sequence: CASSYPGRRGYTF.

The CDR3 DNA follows: TGTGCCAGCAGTGGAGACAACGGGGAGCTGTTTTTT. It is translated as CASSGDNGELFF. The chain couples TRBV2 to TRBJ2-2; no firm D call. This CDR3 contains 12 residues. Germline V gene lookup returns CDR1 SNHLY and CDR2 FYNNEI. V lost 4 bases and J lost 7, with 7 bases in between.

DNA of the CDR3: TGCGCCAGTTCCGCCGGGACAGGGGGCACAGATACGCAGTATTTT. Its translation is CASSAGTGGTDTQYF. The V and J genes are TRBV10-1 and TRBJ2-3; 10 bases map to TRBD1. The CDR3 sequence is 15 residues long. The germline V gene encodes CDR1 WNHNN and CDR2 SYGVQD (reference sequence). V lost 9 bases, J lost 1 base, and 7 bases stayed unmatched.

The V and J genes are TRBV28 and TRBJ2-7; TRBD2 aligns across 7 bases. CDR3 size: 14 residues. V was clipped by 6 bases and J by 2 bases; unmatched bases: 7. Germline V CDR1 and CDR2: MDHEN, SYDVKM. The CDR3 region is CASRNSGLTYEQYF. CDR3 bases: TGTGCCAGCAGAAATAGCGGGCTGACCTACGAGCAGTACTTC.

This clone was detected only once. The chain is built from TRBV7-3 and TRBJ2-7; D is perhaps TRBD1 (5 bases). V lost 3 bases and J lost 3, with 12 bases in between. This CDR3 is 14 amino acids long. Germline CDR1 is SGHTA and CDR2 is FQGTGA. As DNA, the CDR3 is TGTGCCAGCAGCTTCCAGGGCTCGGACTACGAGCAGTACTTC. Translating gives CASSFQGSDYEQYF.

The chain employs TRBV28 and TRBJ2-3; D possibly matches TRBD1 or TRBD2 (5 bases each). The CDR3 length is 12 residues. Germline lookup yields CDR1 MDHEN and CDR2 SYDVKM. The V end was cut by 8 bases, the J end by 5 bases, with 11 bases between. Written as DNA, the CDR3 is TGTGCCAGCTCGGGGCGTGGAGATACGCAGTATTTT. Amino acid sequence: CASSGRGDTQYF.

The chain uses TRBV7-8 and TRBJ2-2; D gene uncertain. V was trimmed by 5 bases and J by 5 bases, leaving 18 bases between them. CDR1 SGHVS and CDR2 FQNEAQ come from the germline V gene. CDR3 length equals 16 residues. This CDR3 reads CASSTSWLASTGELFF. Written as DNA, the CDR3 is TGTGCCAGCAGCACCTCATGGTTAGCCTCAACCGGGGAGCTGTTTTTT.

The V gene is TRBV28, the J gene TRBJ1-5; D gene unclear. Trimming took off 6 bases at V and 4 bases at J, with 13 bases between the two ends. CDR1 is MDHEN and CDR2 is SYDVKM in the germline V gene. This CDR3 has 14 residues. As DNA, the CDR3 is TGTGCCAGCAGCCTAAGCTTACCAAATCAGCCCCAGCATTTT. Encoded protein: CASSLSLPNQPQHF.

This CDR3 is CASSLGAGGYEQYF. CDR3 coding DNA: TGTGCCAGTAGTCTTGGGGCAGGGGGCTACGAGCAGTACTTC. This chain uses TRBV19 with TRBJ2-7; 7 nucleotides align to TRBD1. The V gene end was trimmed by 5 bases and the J gene end by 3 bases; junction bases not matched to a gene: 7. Looked up from germline, CDR1 is LNHDA and CDR2 is SQIVND (reference sequence). This CDR3 has 14 amino acids. Supplemented by reference TRBV19 and TRBJ2-7, the full variable domain reads DGGITQSPKYLFRKEGQNVTLSCEQNLNHDAMYWYRQDPGQGLRLIYYSQIVNDFQKGDIAEGYSVSREKKESFPLTVTSAQKNPTAFYLCASSLGAGGYEQYFGPGTRLTVT.

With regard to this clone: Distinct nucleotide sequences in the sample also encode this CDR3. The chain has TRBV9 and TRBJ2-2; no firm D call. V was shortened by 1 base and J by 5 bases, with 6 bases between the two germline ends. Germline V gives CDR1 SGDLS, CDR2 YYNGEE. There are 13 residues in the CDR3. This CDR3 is CASSVTGTGELFF. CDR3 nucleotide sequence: TGTGCCAGCAGCGTAACCGGGACCGGGGAGCTGTTTTTT.

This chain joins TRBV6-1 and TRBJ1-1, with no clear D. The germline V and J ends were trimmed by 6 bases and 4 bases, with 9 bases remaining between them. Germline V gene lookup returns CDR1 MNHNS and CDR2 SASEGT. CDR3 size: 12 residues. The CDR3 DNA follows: TGTGCCAGCAGACTACTGGGCACTGAAGCTTTCTTT. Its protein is CASRLLGTEAFF.

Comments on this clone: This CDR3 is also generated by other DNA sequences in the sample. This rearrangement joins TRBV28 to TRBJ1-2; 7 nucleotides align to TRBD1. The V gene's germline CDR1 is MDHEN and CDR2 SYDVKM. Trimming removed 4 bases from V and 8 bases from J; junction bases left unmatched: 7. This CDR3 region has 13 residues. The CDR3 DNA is TGTGCCAGCAGTTCCCGACAGGGTCGAGGCTACACCTTC. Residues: CASSSRQGRGYTF.

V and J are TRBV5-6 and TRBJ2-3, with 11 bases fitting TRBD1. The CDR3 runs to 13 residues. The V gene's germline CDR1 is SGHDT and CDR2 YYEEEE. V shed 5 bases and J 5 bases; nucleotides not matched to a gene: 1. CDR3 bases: TGTGCCAGCAGGGACAGGGGGCTAGATACGCAGTATTTT. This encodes CASRDRGLDTQYF.

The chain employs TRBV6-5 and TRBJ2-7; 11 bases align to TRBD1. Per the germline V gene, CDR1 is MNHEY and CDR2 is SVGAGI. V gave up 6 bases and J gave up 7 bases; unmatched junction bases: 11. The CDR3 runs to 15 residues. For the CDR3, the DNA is TGTGCCAGCAGACGCCCGGGACAGGGGGTCCAAGAGCAGTACTTC. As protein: CASRRPGQGVQEQYF.

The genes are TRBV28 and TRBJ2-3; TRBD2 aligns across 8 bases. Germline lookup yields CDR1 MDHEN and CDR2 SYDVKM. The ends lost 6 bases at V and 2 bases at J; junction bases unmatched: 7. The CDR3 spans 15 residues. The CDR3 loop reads CASSSAGEDTDTQYF. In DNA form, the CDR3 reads TGTGCCAGCAGCTCAGCGGGAGAGGACACAGATACGCAGTATTTT.

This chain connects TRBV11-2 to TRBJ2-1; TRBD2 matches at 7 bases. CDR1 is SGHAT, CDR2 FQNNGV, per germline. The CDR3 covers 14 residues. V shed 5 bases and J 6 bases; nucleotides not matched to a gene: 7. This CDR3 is CASSLTSESNEQFF. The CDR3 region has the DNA TGTGCCAGCAGCCTTACTAGCGAGTCCAATGAGCAGTTCTTC.